This T cell receptor (beta chain) was identified in a study of identical twins. The V end was cut by 4 bases, the J end by 0 bases, with 7 bases between. The CDR3 length is 13 residues. Germline CDR1 SQVTM, CDR2 ANQGSEA. One entry per CDR3 protein results from TCRdb running MiXCR on the 5' RACE reads. This table has 400,000 or so distinct CDR3 sequences, roughly 10% appearing once. This clonotype was found a few times. Sequenced material: naive T cells sorted from blood. The receptor's source is a woman between 50 and 59 years old in good health. J is TRBJ1-3 and V is TRBV29-1; D ambiguous. Written as DNA, the CDR3 is TGCAGCGTTGTTTTTCGCTCTGGAAACACCATATATTTT. Translation: CSVVFRSGNTIYF.